This TCR beta chain was obtained from a study of spatial heterogeneity in lung cancer (dated by TCRdb to the late 2010s). Describing the broader study: Donors were some 78 patients with early-stage, untreated non-small cell lung cancer from the lung TRACERx cohort. Follow-up PBMC samples were sequenced whenever available, with the median time to follow-up being two to three years after resection. Beta-chain transcripts were consistently detected in greater numbers than alpha-chain transcripts, which likely reflected higher beta-chain transcript abundance. In the raw uncorrected reads, each unique combination of TCR and UMI appeared on average more than ten times. The study quantitatively compared TCR alpha and beta repertoires across multiple tumor regions, matched nontumor lung and blood in non-small cell lung cancer. Nonsynonymous mutation counts, determined by whole-exome sequencing of tumor tissue, were related to features of the TCR repertoire. Both alpha and beta chains were TCR-sequenced in roughly 200 tumor regions, roughly 70 matched nontumor lung samples and roughly 50 PBMC samples obtained at surgery. The paper as a whole reports these results and caveats: Additional single-cell paired TCR alpha and beta sequencing was considered necessary to confirm, at a functional level, the hypothesis that regional TCRs recognize regional mutations. Ubiquitous expanded tumor TCRs were detected in blood more often at tumor resection than at routine follow-up. Only 15 or so patients were included in comparisons of baseline and follow-up blood repertoires.

Read against the paper, the sample's time point label means: blood at routine non-recurrence follow-up after resection. For TCR sequencing, whole RNA was extracted from tumor and nontumor lung tissue, or from cryopreserved PBMC samples, and no cell sorting was done. Only patients for whom sufficient RNA was available from at least two tumor regions were selected for TCR sequencing. The library was built by means of 5' RACE. Sequencing instrument: NextSeq 500. To allow correction of PCR and sequencing errors, the TCR library protocol tagged every TCR cDNA molecule with a unique molecular identifier. As for the original processing: Decombinator tools were used for TCR identification, UMI-based error correction and CDR3 extraction. TCRs above a frequency of 2 per 1,000, corresponding to the top 1% of the tumor frequency distribution, were defined as expanded. Each repertoire was subsampled 100 times to 5,000 TCRs, after which Renyi diversity was computed with the R vegan package. CDR3 similarity networks were built from amino acid triplet string-kernel similarity, connecting CDR3s with pairwise similarity above 0.82. Through fastp at Q25 and MiXCR, TCRdb rebuilt clones from the public reads, retaining in-frame beta chains. Each CDR3 protein gets just one entry, which takes the most common genes and DNA from the rows behind it. TCRdb assigned the V and J calls; the authors' analysis was not used. This sample lists 25,000 or so distinct CDR3 sequences; approximately 5.9% were detected once. Approximately 25% of the sample belongs to the ten largest clones.

As for this clonotype: The specificity of this receptor is unknown. One base away there is no much larger clone; base qualities are not given.

The CDR3 contains 12 residues, cysteine and phenylalanine counted. Left in the record is the CDR3 DNA by itself, 36 bases read in frame from the first base. CDR1 and CDR2, per the germline V gene, are SNHLY and FYNNEI. At the junction V is shortened by 4 bases and J by 7 bases, with 11 bases in between. The sequence came from a female donor with early-stage non-small cell lung cancer. Rearrangement joined TRBV2 to TRBJ2-7; the D gene identity is not certain. Sample: PBMCs, taken at follow-up. The CDR3 corresponds to CASSASVREQYF. The DNA sequence reads TGTGCCAGCAGTGCGAGTGTCCGGGAGCAGTACTTC. The full variable domain, with segments outside the CDR3 supplied by the reference TRBV2 and TRBJ2-7 proteins, appears as EPEVTQTPSHQVTQMGQEVILRCVPISNHLYFYWYRQILGQKVEFLVSFYNNEISEKSEIFDDQFSVERPDGSNFTLKIRSTKLEDSAMYFCASSASVREQYFGPGTRLTVT.